The rows below give T cell receptor beta chains drawn from one sample of a study of a mutant IDH1 vaccine in newly diagnosed glioma. Which antigens these TCRs recognize remains unknown. Sequenced by immunoSEQ multiplex PCR; TCRdb stores in-frame clones only, minus some. The sample carries roughly 38,000 clones, roughly 82% recorded once. Sequences were derived from PBMCs, sampled from a glioma patient whose treatment included an IDH1 peptide vaccine. All receptors come from a man aged 18 to 29 with glioma. Some clones in this sample may be carry-over from other donors' samples. Each CDR3 is given with its conserved first and last residue. D genes are given only for firm matches. Part of the rows lack a size; the others show once, few, many or a class for expanded clones.

j_gene: TRBJ2-7
d_gene: TRBD2
v_gene: TRBV6-5
abundance: .
CDR3nt: TGTGCCAGCTGGACTAGCGGCACCTACGAGCAGTACTTC
CDR3aa: CASWTSGTYEQYF

j_gene: TRBJ2-4
d_gene: .
v_gene: TRBV7-2
abundance: .
CDR3nt: TGTGCCAGCAGCTTGGAGCGAAACATTCAGTACTTC
CDR3aa: CASSLERNIQYF

j_gene: TRBJ2-7
d_gene: .
v_gene: TRBV4-2
abundance: .
CDR3nt: TGTGCCAGCAGCCAAGATCTAGGGCAGGGTAGATTATACGAGCAGTACTTC
CDR3aa: CASSQDLGQGRLYEQYF

j_gene: TRBJ1-5
d_gene: .
v_gene: TRBV6-5
abundance: few
CDR3nt: TGTGCCAGCAGGTCCAACAATCAGCCCCAGCATTTT
CDR3aa: CASRSNNQPQHF

j_gene: TRBJ2-5
d_gene: .
v_gene: TRBV4-3
abundance: .
CDR3nt: TGCGCCAGCAGCCAAGGACAGGTCTGGCAAGAGACCCAGTACTTC
CDR3aa: CASSQGQVWQETQYF

j_gene: TRBJ1-1
d_gene: TRBD1
v_gene: TRBV7-9
abundance: .
CDR3nt: TGTGCCAGCAGCTTAGGTTCGGGACAGGGGGCAAGGAACACTGAAGCTTTCTTT
CDR3aa: CASSLGSGQGARNTEAFF

j_gene: TRBJ2-7
d_gene: .
v_gene: TRBV6-5
abundance: .
CDR3nt: TGTGCCAGCTTTTGGGGGTACGAGCAGTACTTC
CDR3aa: CASFWGYEQYF

j_gene: TRBJ2-2
d_gene: .
v_gene: TRBV5-4
abundance: .
CDR3nt: TGTGCCAGCAGCTTGGACATCACCGGGGAGCTGTTTTTT
CDR3aa: CASSLDITGELFF

j_gene: TRBJ2-2
d_gene: TRBD1
v_gene: TRBV5-6
abundance: .
CDR3nt: TGTGCCAGCAGCCCCCAGGGGGCGCGTGACACCGGGGAGCTGTTTTTT
CDR3aa: CASSPQGARDTGELFF

j_gene: TRBJ2-1
d_gene: .
v_gene: TRBV18
abundance: .
CDR3nt: TGTGCCAGCTCACCAAGCGGATGGGAACTGAGCTCCTACAATGAGCAGTTCTTC
CDR3aa: CASSPSGWELSSYNEQFF

j_gene: TRBJ1-2
d_gene: .
v_gene: TRBV23-1
abundance: .
CDR3nt: TGCGCCAGCAGTCAATCATCCGGGATTAACTATGGCTACACCTTC
CDR3aa: CASSQSSGINYGYTF

j_gene: TRBJ1-5
d_gene: TRBD1
v_gene: TRBV5-4
abundance: .
CDR3nt: TGTGCCAGCAGCAGGGACAGGGGCAATCAGCCCCAGCATTTT
CDR3aa: CASSRDRGNQPQHF

j_gene: TRBJ2-1
d_gene: .
v_gene: TRBV11-2
abundance: once
CDR3nt: TGTGCCAGCAGCTCCCCTCAGGGGGGAGGGAGAAATGAGCAGTTCTTC
CDR3aa: CASSSPQGGGRNEQFF

j_gene: TRBJ1-2
d_gene: .
v_gene: TRBV5-1
abundance: .
CDR3nt: TGCGCCAGCAGCAGCCAGGGGATTTCGGGTCTTGATGGCTACACCTTC
CDR3aa: CASSSQGISGLDGYTF

j_gene: TRBJ2-7
d_gene: .
v_gene: TRBV4-1
abundance: .
CDR3nt: TGCGCCAGCAGCCAAGTCCCCATCGTTTATTACGAGCAGTACTTC
CDR3aa: CASSQVPIVYYEQYF

j_gene: TRBJ1-5
d_gene: .
v_gene: TRBV30
abundance: few
CDR3nt: TGTGCCTGGAGTGTACAAGGGGACCAGCCCCAGCATTTT
CDR3aa: CAWSVQGDQPQHF

j_gene: TRBJ2-7
d_gene: TRBD2
v_gene: TRBV27
abundance: few
CDR3nt: TGTGCCAGCAGTTTGGTAGCGGGAGGCTACGAGCAGTACTTC
CDR3aa: CASSLVAGGYEQYF

j_gene: TRBJ1-1
d_gene: TRBD1
v_gene: TRBV19
abundance: few
CDR3nt: TGTGCCAGTAGTATAATGGGGACAGGGGTGAACACTGAAGCTTTCTTT
CDR3aa: CASSIMGTGVNTEAFF

j_gene: TRBJ2-7
d_gene: TRBD1
v_gene: TRBV27
abundance: .
CDR3nt: TGTGCCAGCAGTCCGGACAGGGGGTCGACCTACGAGCAGTACTTC
CDR3aa: CASSPDRGSTYEQYF

j_gene: TRBJ1-2
d_gene: .
v_gene: TRBV7-2
abundance: .
CDR3nt: TGTGCCAGCAGCTTCCCTGGGGAGCCCTATGGCTACACCTTC
CDR3aa: CASSFPGEPYGYTF

j_gene: TRBJ1-2
d_gene: TRBD1
v_gene: TRBV29-1
abundance: .
CDR3nt: TGCAGCGTCCAAGGGGACAGGGGGGTCTATGGCTACACCTTC
CDR3aa: CSVQGDRGVYGYTF

j_gene: TRBJ2-1
d_gene: .
v_gene: TRBV30
abundance: .
CDR3nt: TGTGCCTGGAATAGAGAATTCGGACAAGTTGAGTTCTTC
CDR3aa: CAWNREFGQVEFF

j_gene: TRBJ2-5
d_gene: .
v_gene: TRBV4-2
abundance: .
CDR3nt: TGTGCCAGCAGACCCAGAGACGGCTATTTCGGGACTCCAGGGGAGACCCAGTACTTC
CDR3aa: CASRPRDGYFGTPGETQYF

j_gene: TRBJ2-7
d_gene: TRBD2
v_gene: TRBV5-4
abundance: .
CDR3nt: TGTGCCAGCAGCTTGGCCTGGAGCGGGAGAAGGTACGAGCAGTACTTC
CDR3aa: CASSLAWSGRRYEQYF

j_gene: TRBJ2-2
d_gene: .
v_gene: TRBV10-3
abundance: few
CDR3nt: TGTGCCACCAAAAGTACTCATCTGGAGCTGTTTTTT
CDR3aa: CATKSTHLELFF

j_gene: TRBJ2-7
d_gene: .
v_gene: TRBV7-2
abundance: .
CDR3nt: TGTGCCAGCAGCTCCTTATACGAGCAGTACTTC
CDR3aa: CASSSLYEQYF

j_gene: TRBJ2-2
d_gene: .
v_gene: TRBV5-6
abundance: few
CDR3nt: TGTGCCAGCAGCTTGGTGTCCGCCGGGGAGCTGTTTTTT
CDR3aa: CASSLVSAGELFF

j_gene: TRBJ1-1
d_gene: .
v_gene: TRBV9
abundance: once
CDR3nt: TGTGCCAGCAGCGGCTACGGGGGAGGCACTGAAGCTTTCTTT
CDR3aa: CASSGYGGGTEAFF

j_gene: TRBJ2-5
d_gene: TRBD2
v_gene: TRBV9
abundance: .
CDR3nt: TGTGCCAGCAGCGTAGCTGCGGCTAGCGGGGGACAGGTGACCCAGTACTTC
CDR3aa: CASSVAAASGGQVTQYF

j_gene: TRBJ1-5
d_gene: TRBD1
v_gene: TRBV18
abundance: .
CDR3nt: TGTGCCAGCTCTCCCCCGGACAGGAATGCCCTATGGCCCCAGCATTTT
CDR3aa: CASSPPDRNALWPQHF

j_gene: TRBJ1-2
d_gene: TRBD1
v_gene: TRBV7-9
abundance: .
CDR3nt: TGTGCCAGCAGCTTAGAAGGGGGCTCTAACTATGGCTACACCTTC
CDR3aa: CASSLEGGSNYGYTF

j_gene: TRBJ1-1
d_gene: .
v_gene: TRBV11-2
abundance: .
CDR3nt: TGTGCCAGCAGTAGCCCCTGGGGAGCCCAGGCTGAAGCTTTCTTT
CDR3aa: CASSSPWGAQAEAFF

j_gene: TRBJ1-5
d_gene: .
v_gene: TRBV7-2
abundance: .
CDR3nt: TGTGCCAGCAGCTGGGGGGCGGGGCGTACGAATCAGCCCCAGCATTTT
CDR3aa: CASSWGAGRTNQPQHF

j_gene: TRBJ1-2
d_gene: .
v_gene: TRBV30
abundance: .
CDR3nt: TGTGCCTGGAGTCTTGTTGTGCAGGGAGCAAAAACCTTC
CDR3aa: CAWSLVVQGAKTF

j_gene: TRBJ2-5
d_gene: .
v_gene: TRBV6-6
abundance: .
CDR3nt: TGTGCCAGCAGTTACGCGAAGGGGGGCCGGGAGACCCAGTACTTC
CDR3aa: CASSYAKGGRETQYF

j_gene: TRBJ2-3
d_gene: TRBD2
v_gene: TRBV9
abundance: .
CDR3nt: TGTGCCAGCAGCCTCCTGAGGCTAGCGGGAGGCTCAGATACGCAGTATTTT
CDR3aa: CASSLLRLAGGSDTQYF

j_gene: TRBJ1-1
d_gene: TRBD1
v_gene: TRBV30
abundance: few
CDR3nt: TGTGCCTGGAGCAGGGGGGTGAACACTGAAGCTTTCTTT
CDR3aa: CAWSRGVNTEAFF

j_gene: TRBJ1-1
d_gene: .
v_gene: TRBV19
abundance: .
CDR3nt: TGTGCCAGTGCAGCATTCGACGGGGACACTGAAGCTTTCTTT
CDR3aa: CASAAFDGDTEAFF

j_gene: TRBJ2-7
d_gene: TRBD2
v_gene: TRBV29-1
abundance: .
CDR3nt: TGCAGCGTGGGGGGGGGTGCGGAACGCGAGCAGTACTTC
CDR3aa: CSVGGGAEREQYF

j_gene: TRBJ2-1
d_gene: TRBD2
v_gene: TRBV25-1
abundance: once
CDR3nt: TGTGCCAGCAGTGAAAAGGAGCGGGAGACCAATGAGCAGTTCTTC
CDR3aa: CASSEKERETNEQFF

j_gene: TRBJ2-7
d_gene: .
v_gene: TRBV5-6
abundance: .
CDR3nt: TGTGCCAGCAGCTTGTCGGGACAAGGGCCGTCTTCCTACGAGCAGTACTTC
CDR3aa: CASSLSGQGPSSYEQYF

j_gene: TRBJ1-1
d_gene: .
v_gene: TRBV6-5
abundance: .
CDR3nt: TGTGCCAGCAACCCCGGGAGAGAGAACACTGAAGCTTTCTTT
CDR3aa: CASNPGRENTEAFF

j_gene: TRBJ1-2
d_gene: .
v_gene: TRBV12-5
abundance: .
CDR3nt: TGTGCTAGTGGTTTGCCAGGAGCTAACTATGGCTACACCTTC
CDR3aa: CASGLPGANYGYTF

j_gene: TRBJ1-5
d_gene: .
v_gene: TRBV19
abundance: once
CDR3nt: TGTGCCAGTAGTATAGCCCTAGGACCTACCTTGAATCAGCCCCAGCATTTT
CDR3aa: CASSIALGPTLNQPQHF

j_gene: TRBJ1-1
d_gene: .
v_gene: TRBV6-6
abundance: .
CDR3nt: TGTGCCAGCAGTTCCGCCCAGGCTGAAGCTTTCTTT
CDR3aa: CASSSAQAEAFF

j_gene: TRBJ1-5
d_gene: .
v_gene: TRBV7-9
abundance: .
CDR3nt: TGTGCCAGCAGCTTAGGAGCGATTAGCAATCAGCCCCAGCATTTT
CDR3aa: CASSLGAISNQPQHF

j_gene: TRBJ2-2
d_gene: TRBD1
v_gene: TRBV7-6
abundance: .
CDR3nt: TGTGCCAGCAGCTTAAGGGACAGAAACACCGGGGAGCTGTTTTTT
CDR3aa: CASSLRDRNTGELFF

j_gene: TRBJ2-2
d_gene: .
v_gene: TRBV7-9
abundance: few
CDR3nt: TGTGCCAGCACCGACACGCCTAGGGGGGGCACCGGGGAGCTGTTTTTT
CDR3aa: CASTDTPRGGTGELFF

j_gene: TRBJ1-1
d_gene: TRBD1
v_gene: TRBV10-3
abundance: .
CDR3nt: TGTGCCATCAGGGGACAGGGCAAGAACACTGAAGCTTTCTTT
CDR3aa: CAIRGQGKNTEAFF

j_gene: TRBJ2-5
d_gene: .
v_gene: TRBV6-1
abundance: .
CDR3nt: TGTGCCAGTTCACAGGCCCCGGGGGAGACCCAGTACTTC
CDR3aa: CASSQAPGETQYF

j_gene: TRBJ2-1
d_gene: TRBD2
v_gene: TRBV28
abundance: few
CDR3nt: TGTGCCAGCAGTTGGACTAGCGACTACAATGAGCAGTTCTTC
CDR3aa: CASSWTSDYNEQFF

j_gene: TRBJ2-2
d_gene: TRBD1
v_gene: TRBV15
abundance: .
CDR3nt: TGTGCCACCCTAACCGACAGGGCGAACACCGGGGAGCTGTTTTTT
CDR3aa: CATLTDRANTGELFF

j_gene: TRBJ2-1
d_gene: TRBD1
v_gene: TRBV29-1
abundance: .
CDR3nt: TGCAGCGTAGGGCGACAGGGCACCTACAATGAGCAGTTCTTC
CDR3aa: CSVGRQGTYNEQFF

j_gene: TRBJ1-1
d_gene: .
v_gene: TRBV6-1
abundance: few
CDR3nt: TGTGCCAGCAGTGAAATCGGGGAGGACACTGAAGCTTTCTTT
CDR3aa: CASSEIGEDTEAFF

j_gene: TRBJ2-3
d_gene: .
v_gene: TRBV6-5
abundance: .
CDR3nt: TGTGCCAGCAGTTACTCGAAGGTGGGCACAGATACGCAGTATTTT
CDR3aa: CASSYSKVGTDTQYF

j_gene: TRBJ1-2
d_gene: .
v_gene: TRBV7-9
abundance: .
CDR3nt: TGTGCCGGCCAGACCGGGACAACATATGGCTACACCTTC
CDR3aa: CAGQTGTTYGYTF

j_gene: TRBJ1-1
d_gene: .
v_gene: TRBV29-1
abundance: .
CDR3nt: TGCAGCGTTGTGAGAGGCGGAGTGAACACTGAAGCTTTCTTT
CDR3aa: CSVVRGGVNTEAFF

j_gene: TRBJ1-1
d_gene: .
v_gene: TRBV5-6
abundance: .
CDR3nt: TGTGCCAGCAGCCTGACAGGCTCCTCCCGTTCCGCTTTCTTT
CDR3aa: CASSLTGSSRSAFF

j_gene: TRBJ1-2
d_gene: TRBD1
v_gene: TRBV7-2
abundance: once
CDR3nt: TGTGCCAGCAGCCCTGGGGACAGTTACGATGGCTACACCTTC
CDR3aa: CASSPGDSYDGYTF

j_gene: TRBJ1-3
d_gene: .
v_gene: TRBV5-4
abundance: .
CDR3nt: TGTGCCAGCAGCCCGGGCCCGGGGGGTGGCTCTGGAAACACCATATATTTT
CDR3aa: CASSPGPGGGSGNTIYF